This is a list of T cell receptor beta chains from one sample in a study of identical twins. TCRdb passed the 5' RACE reads through MiXCR, listing each CDR3 protein once. The data show about 470,000 distinct CDR3 sequences, approximately 24% seen once. These records were also assigned to another study, of T cells expressing NK-cell markers.

The specimen sequenced was CD4+ T cells sorted from blood. These receptors were collected from a woman younger than 35 in good health. Each CDR3 is given with its conserved first and last residue. Fields, in order: J gene, clone size, V gene, D gene, CDR3 DNA, CDR3 protein. D genes are given only for firm matches. Clone size is given for some rows only: seen once, a few or many times, or a class if the clone is expanded.

TRBJ2-3 few TRBV10-3 TRBD2 TGTGCCATCGGGACTAGCGGGGGTACCACAGATACGCAGTATTTT CAIGTSGGTTDTQYF
TRBJ1-4 NA TRBV5-1 NA TGCGCCAGCAGCTTGGATTTATCGGCAGGGTTTGAAAAACTGTTTTTT CASSLDLSAGFEKLFF
TRBJ1-1 NA TRBV29-1 TRBD1 TGCAGCGTTGCTGCGGACAGGGGGCAGGAAGCTTTCTTT CSVAADRGQEAFF
TRBJ2-7 NA TRBV6-6 NA TGTGCCAGCTTTACTCCGGCAGGGTACGAGCAGTACTTC CASFTPAGYEQYF
TRBJ2-1 NA TRBV4-2 NA TGTGCCAGCAGCCACGAGGCCAGCTCCTACAATGAGCAGTTCTTC CASSHEASSYNEQFF
TRBJ1-5 NA TRBV7-9 NA TGTGCCAGCAGCTTAATTGAGGATCAGCCCCAGCATTTT CASSLIEDQPQHF
TRBJ2-1 NA TRBV6-2/TRBV6-3 NA TGTGCCAGCAGTTTGAATGGCTACAATGAGCAGTTCTTC CASSLNGYNEQFF
TRBJ2-2 NA TRBV7-9 NA TGTGCCTCCAAAGTTGGACAGAGTCCCACCGGGGAGCTGTTTTTT CASKVGQSPTGELFF
TRBJ2-3 NA TRBV6-1 NA TGTGCCAGTCGGGCCGGTCGATCTGGCACAGATACGCAGTATTTT CASRAGRSGTDTQYF
TRBJ2-5 NA TRBV7-9 NA TGTGCCAGCAGCTTAGCGTCGGAGACCCAGTACTTC CASSLASETQYF
TRBJ2-2 few TRBV20-1 NA TGCAGTGCTGTACCCAGGGGAAGTTACGGCGGGGAGCTGTTTTTT CSAVPRGSYGGELFF
TRBJ2-5 few TRBV10-1 NA TGCGCCAGCAGTGAGTCTCTCGGGTTGCAAGAGACCCAGTACTTC CASSESLGLQETQYF
TRBJ2-1 few TRBV12-3/TRBV12-4 TRBD1 TGTGCCAGCAGACCTACAGGGGGCGATGAGCAGTTCTTC CASRPTGGDEQFF
TRBJ2-7 NA TRBV5-1 TRBD2 TGCGCCAGCAGCTCCGAACTAGCGCGACGGGAGGAGCAGTACTTC CASSSELARREEQYF
TRBJ1-1 once TRBV15 NA TGTGCCACCAGCATTAGGGGTGAAGCTTTCTTT CATSIRGEAFF
TRBJ2-1 few TRBV11-2 NA TGTGCCAGTAGAAGGACTATCGGGCATGAGCAGTTCTTC CASRRTIGHEQFF
TRBJ2-5 NA TRBV5-1 TRBD2 TGCGCCAGCAGCTTTCTTCCAGCGGGAGATGGGGAGACCCAGTACTTC CASSFLPAGDGETQYF
TRBJ1-1 many TRBV5-1 NA TGCGCCAGCAGCTTGTACGGCACTGAAGCTTTCTTT CASSLYGTEAFF
TRBJ2-3 NA TRBV7-8 NA TGTGCCAGCAGCCAGGGATGGGACAGCACAGATACGCAGTATTTT CASSQGWDSTDTQYF
TRBJ2-5 NA TRBV7-9 NA TGTGCCAGCGGTTTACTTGGGGGCCTCGAAGAGACCCAGTACTTC CASGLLGGLEETQYF
TRBJ2-2 NA TRBV7-9 NA TGTGCCAGCAGCTGGGACTTCAACACCGGGGAGCTGTTTTTT CASSWDFNTGELFF
TRBJ1-2 NA TRBV12-3/TRBV12-4 NA TGTGCCAGCAGTTTAGTGAGGAGCATCTATGGCTACACCTTC CASSLVRSIYGYTF
TRBJ2-7 NA TRBV12-3/TRBV12-4 TRBD1 TGTGCCAGCAGTTTAACCCGGGACAGGGGACCCTACGAGCAGTACTTC CASSLTRDRGPYEQYF